Detailed here is one T cell receptor (beta chain). There is no known antigen for this receptor. No base-level quality is on record; no much larger clone is a single base apart. Library generation was performed with 5' RACE. TCRdb shows the sequencer as Illumina HiSeq 2500. A second PCR of roughly 7 to 11 cycles was run with a J-beta primer mix and a sample-barcoded 5' primer. A template-switch 5' adaptor carrying 12 random nucleotides introduced a unique molecular identifier onto each TCR beta cDNA molecule. Each sample yielded at least 3 million CDR3-containing paired-end reads. First-strand cDNA was synthesized from all RNA with the Mint cDNA synthesis kit, primed by a TRBC-specific oligonucleotide. Following uracil-DNA glycosylase treatment, a first 18-cycle PCR with universal primers M1SS and BC2_uni_R was performed on all cDNA. The authors processed their data as follows. Normalization of each sample was performed by random selection of 1 million high-quality reads, each carrying a distinct molecular identifier. Instead of being binned into consensus sequences, reads that shared molecular identifiers were thrown out. CDR3 identification, clonotype clustering and error correction used MiTCR with a Q25 quality threshold and the strictest error-elimination algorithm. Lower-bound total TCR beta diversity was estimated with a nonparametric unseen species model using Euler transformation. The public reads were reprocessed in TCRdb via fastp at Q25 and MiXCR, keeping in-frame beta chains. Identical CDR3 proteins give one entry, which carries the most common genes and DNA. TCRdb's processing, not the authors', yielded these V and J calls. Within this sample are about 1.4 million distinct CDR3 sequences, with around 55% of them counted one time only. The ten biggest clones cover roughly 7% of the sample.

V drops 1 base and J drops 5 bases, leaving 9 bases in between. According to the germline V gene (reference sequence), CDR1 reads SEHNR and CDR2 reads FQNEAQ. CDR3 length: 14 amino acids, cysteine to phenylalanine. Just CDR3 DNA is preserved here, 42 bases in frame from base 1. This record comes from a study of blood T cells in healthy people across ages (dated by TCRdb to 2015 to 2017). For the wider study: In model experiments, roughly one uniquely barcoded TCR beta cDNA molecule per two T cells was captured by template switching. Using deep sequencing normalized with unique cDNA molecular identifiers, the study measured how TCR beta repertoire diversity changes with age. Four age groups were formed from the donors: young (average 16 years), middle-aged (around 39), aged (62) and long-lived (around 80). To avoid experimental bias, donors of different ages were distributed randomly across sequencing lanes. For two donors (one aged 18 to 30 and one aged 80 or older), the study analyzed two additional independent replicas of 1 million unique cDNA reads from the same blood draw. The paper's findings and limits, for the study overall: Total diversity estimates from one million sequenced T cells were considered lower bounds and underestimates. The percentage of naive T cells measured by flow cytometry correlated strongly with observed TCR beta diversity. As age increased, observed TCR beta diversity per million T cells dropped in a roughly linear way, and a significant reduction was already evident by age about 40. Donor CMV infection status was unknown, potentially confounding age-related changes in expanded clonotypes. Conclusive comparison of naive and antigen-experienced compartments was prevented by the profiling of bulk unsorted PBMCs. Compared with the aged group, more naive CD4+ T cells, fewer expanded clones and increased TCR diversity were shown by the long-lived group, suggesting age selection.

Donors were approximately 42 systemically healthy Caucasian individuals from Russia aged roughly 6 to 100 years. Each donor gave around 9.9 milliliters of peripheral blood, collected into EDTA-treated Vacutainer tubes. Ficoll-Paque density-gradient centrifugation was used to isolate PBMCs, with at least 6.5 million per sample. Total RNA, at least 6 micrograms per sample, was extracted from PBMCs with Trizol reagent. For every donor, flow cytometry on a PBMC aliquot measured the percentage of naive CD45RAhigh/CD27high T cells. The chain couples TRBV7-9 to TRBJ1-5; tentative D gene TRBD1, with 5 bases matching. The source material was blood. The receptor's source is a man younger than 35 in good health. The sequenced DNA is TGTGCCAGCAGCTTAGAAGGGGTATATCAGCCCCAGCATTTT. This is translated as CASSLEGVYQPQHF.